This T cell receptor beta chain derives from a study of cytomegalovirus exposure and HLA in healthy donors. V was clipped by 6 bases and J by 9 bases; unmatched bases: 20. This CDR3 comprises 17 residues. The germline gives CDR1 LNHDA, CDR2 SQIVND (reference sequence). Concerning this clone itself: Its target is not known.

With 60 Vbeta and 13 Jbeta primers, the PCR was carried out. Clones were sequenced by immunoSEQ multiplex PCR, and TCRdb holds only the in-frame ones, with some missing. Its table lists 87,000 or so clones. Whole-study findings and limits: In vitro experiments confirmed that three CMV-associated chains were specific for CMV antigens. In a later analysis, specific HLA alleles were associated with approximately 17,000 TCR beta sequences at a 0.05 false discovery rate. There were some V segments, including TRBV6-2 and TRBV6-3, excluded as indistinguishable.

Material: PBMCs. The sequence came from a man between 50 and 59 years old in good health and CMV-seropositive. The chain combines TRBV19 with TRBJ1-5, with 7 bases lining up with TRBD1. CDR3 coding DNA: TGTGCCAGTAGGGGCCTCGGGACAGCGAGGATAAATGGGCCCCAGCATTTT. Residues: CASRGLGTARINGPQHF.